The source of this TCR beta chain is a study of OX40 agonist ivuxolimab in advanced cancers. Study context: Three patients showed partial responses: one hepatocellular carcinoma and two cutaneous melanoma cases.

The assay was immunoSEQ multiplex PCR, and TCRdb's table has in-frame clones only and misses some. The sample lists about 40,000 clones, roughly 86% occurring once. The CDR3 consists of 13 residues. Germline V gene data show CDR1 as MNHNS and CDR2 as SASEGT. V was cut by 8 bases and J by 0 bases, with 10 bases left in between. The sample consisted of CD4+ or CD8+ T cells sorted from blood, taken in a trial of the OX40 agonist ivuxolimab. This clonotype originated in an adult with an advanced solid tumor such as melanoma, head and neck, liver or kidney cancer. V and J are TRBV6-1 and TRBJ1-1; D remains unclear. The CDR3 is CASADFMNTEAFF. CDR3 bases: TGTGCCAGCGCCGACTTCATGAACACTGAAGCTTTCTTT.